Below are 20 T cell receptor beta chains sequenced from a single sample in a study of blood T cell repertoires in COVID-19. Profiled with immunoSEQ multiplex PCR; TCRdb holds only in-frame clones, not every one. The sample holds 200,000 to 300,000 clones; around 85% are singletons and the top ten take 2.5% to 3.5%. Input material: PBMCs or T cells enriched from blood (not recorded which). Source of these receptors: a woman aged 40 to 50 with acute COVID-19.

J is TRBJ2-7 and V is TRBV11-3; tentatively, D is TRBD2 (6 bases). Per germline, CDR1 SGHNT and CDR2 YENEEA. This CDR3 contains 16 residues. Trimming took 2 bases from V and 6 from J, leaving 20 bases between them. CDR3 DNA sequence: TGTGCCAGCAGCTTATTCGCGGGACCTTCCCCCTCCGAGCAGTACTTC. Encoded protein: CASSLFAGPSPSEQYF. Together with reference TRBV11-3 and TRBJ2-7, the CDR3 gives the full variable domain: EAGVVQSPRYKIIEKKQPVAFWCNPISGHNTLYWYLQNLGQGPELLIRYENEEAVDDSQLPKDRFSAERLKGVDSTLKIQPAELGDSAVYLCASSLFAGPSPSEQYFGPGTRLTVT.

The chain combines TRBV2 with TRBJ2-4; no clear D. The CDR3 is 12 residues long. The germline V and J ends were trimmed by 10 bases and 1 base, with 8 bases remaining between them. Germline V lookup: CDR1 SNHLY, CDR2 FYNNEI. The DNA of the CDR3 is TGTGCCACAAGCCTGGCCAAAAACATTCAGTACTTC. It encodes CATSLAKNIQYF. Drawing the rest from reference TRBV2 and TRBJ2-4, the complete variable domain is EPEVTQTPSHQVTQMGQEVILRCVPISNHLYFYWYRQILGQKVEFLVSFYNNEISEKSEIFDDQFSVERPDGSNFTLKIRSTKLEDSAMYFCATSLAKNIQYFGAGTRLSVL.

The chain recombines TRBV11-2 with TRBJ2-7; 14 bases fit TRBD2. Germline-derived CDR1 and CDR2 are SGHAT and FQNNGV. This CDR3 contains 15 residues. The V segment lost 4 bases and the J segment 2 bases; nucleotides outside the gene matches: 1. The CDR3 protein is CASSWTSGRTYEQYF. CDR3 DNA: TGTGCCAGCAGCTGGACTAGCGGGAGGACCTACGAGCAGTACTTC.

The chain joins TRBV6-6 to TRBJ2-7; TRBD2 matches at 14 bases. The CDR3 covers 14 residues. Germline lookup yields CDR1 MNHNY and CDR2 SVGAGI (reference sequence). The V gene end was trimmed by 6 bases and the J gene end by 6 bases; junction bases not matched to a gene: 4. The CDR3 loop is CASSPGTSGSEQYF. DNA of the CDR3: TGTGCCAGCAGCCCCGGGACTAGCGGGAGCGAGCAGTACTTC.

The genes are TRBV19 and TRBJ1-1; no clear D gene. CDR3 size: 11 residues. In germline, CDR1 is LNHDA, CDR2 SQIVND (reference sequence). V gave up 5 bases and J gave up 5 bases, with 6 bases separating them. The CDR3 bases are TGTGCCAGTAGTCGGCGGACTGAAGCTTTCTTT. Protein: CASSRRTEAFF. The complete variable domain, with remaining parts taken from reference TRBV19 and TRBJ1-1, reads DGGITQSPKYLFRKEGQNVTLSCEQNLNHDAMYWYRQDPGQGLRLIYYSQIVNDFQKGDIAEGYSVSREKKESFPLTVTSAQKNPTAFYLCASSRRTEAFFGQGTRLTVV.

The chain joins TRBV27 to TRBJ2-7; the match to TRBD1 covers 10 bases. This CDR3 is 14 amino acids long. The germline V gene encodes CDR1 MNHEY and CDR2 SMNVEV (reference sequence). The V gene end was trimmed by 3 bases and the J gene end by 4 bases; junction bases not matched to a gene: 3. The CDR3 DNA reads as TGTGCCAGCAGTTTCGGGACAGGGGTTTACGAGCAGTACTTC. Its translation: CASSFGTGVYEQYF.

This chain connects TRBV6-1 to TRBJ2-7, with 11 bases fitting TRBD2. Per germline, CDR1 MNHNS and CDR2 SASEGT. Germline trimming cut 3 bases from V and 6 bases from J; bases unmatched to any gene: 19. This CDR3 has 19 residues. The CDR3 region is CASSDRNPRTSGRVSEQYF. In nucleotides, the CDR3 is TGTGCCAGCAGTGACCGGAATCCCCGCACTAGCGGGAGAGTCTCCGAGCAGTACTTC.

This chain joins TRBV20-1 and TRBJ1-5, with D possibly TRBD1 on 6 matching bases. In germline, CDR1 is DFQATT, CDR2 SNEGSKA (reference sequence). The V gene lost 3 bases and the J gene lost 4 bases, with 13 bases spanning the gap. The CDR3 has 14 amino acids. CDR3 loop: CSASMARGNQPQHF. In DNA form, the CDR3 reads TGCAGTGCTAGTATGGCCAGGGGAAATCAGCCCCAGCATTTT.

The chain recombines TRBV7-8 with TRBJ1-1; a weak D match, TRBD1 (6 bases). The germline V gene has CDR1 SGHVS and CDR2 FQNEAQ. V was clipped by 6 bases and J by 4 bases, with 15 bases between them. This CDR3 spans 14 amino acids. CDR3 coding DNA: TGTGCCAGCAGTTTTCAGGGAGGGGGCACTGAAGCTTTCTTT. Translating it yields CASSFQGGGTEAFF.

Concerning this clone itself: Additional DNA sequences in this sample encode the identical CDR3. The chain links TRBV7-9 to TRBJ2-3; D perhaps matches TRBD2 (6 bases). This CDR3 spans 14 amino acids. Germline V gene lookup returns CDR1 SEHNR and CDR2 FQNEAQ (reference sequence). V dropped 5 bases and J dropped 5 bases, with 14 bases sitting between them. CDR3 protein: CASSPSGSGDTQYF. CDR3 sequence (DNA): TGTGCCAGCAGCCCATCCGGGAGCGGAGATACGCAGTATTTT.

The CDR3 nucleotides read TGCGCCAGCAGCCAAGATGGGGCGGGATCGGCTTATGAGCAGTTCTTC. This translates into CASSQDGAGSAYEQFF. J is TRBJ2-1 and V is TRBV4-1; weak D call: TRBD2 (6 bases). Trimming pared 0 bases from V and 8 bases from J, leaving 17 bases between. CDR1 MGHRA and CDR2 YSYEKL come from the germline V gene. The CDR3 is made up of 16 amino acids.

The CDR3 region is CAWSVSGGYGYTF. The CDR3 nucleotides are TGTGCCTGGAGTGTATCGGGGGGCTATGGCTACACCTTC. The chain has TRBV30 and TRBJ1-2; perhaps TRBD1 as D (5 bases). Germline CDR1 GTSNPN, CDR2 SVGIG (reference sequence). The V and J ends lost 0 bases and 4 bases respectively, with 9 bases between them. The CDR3 runs 13 residues.

J is TRBJ2-7 and V is TRBV24-1, with 7 bases lining up with TRBD1. The V segment lost 5 bases and the J segment 4 bases; nucleotides outside the gene matches: 13. The CDR3 spans 16 residues. CDR1 is KGHDR and CDR2 is SFDVKD in the germline V gene. This chain's CDR3 is CATSASGPTGWYEQYF. The DNA of the CDR3 is TGTGCCACCAGTGCCTCGGGGCCGACAGGGTGGTACGAGCAGTACTTC.

J is TRBJ2-7 and V is TRBV3-1 (or the pseudogene TRBV3-2); 11 bases align to TRBD2. The ends lost 0 bases at V and 4 bases at J; junction bases unmatched: 8. This CDR3 contains 17 residues. Germline V gene sequence: CDR1 LGHDT, CDR2 YNNKEL (reference sequence). In DNA, the CDR3 is TGTGCCAGCAGCCAAGAACGACTAGCGGGATTGGTTTACGAGCAGTACTTC. It yields the protein CASSQERLAGLVYEQYF.

The V and J genes are TRBV6-1 and TRBJ1-2; 7 bases fit TRBD1. CDR3 length equals 16 residues. The J segment lost 4 bases and the V segment lost 0 bases, leaving 8 bases of the junction unmatched. CDR1 and CDR2 from the germline V gene are MNHNS and SASEGT. Here the CDR3 reads CASSEALDRAGYGYTF. The CDR3 nucleotides are TGTGCCAGCAGTGAAGCCTTAGACAGGGCGGGCTATGGCTACACCTTC.

The rearrangement links TRBV12-3 or TRBV12-4 to TRBJ1-1, with D uncertain. V was pared by 5 bases and J by 7 bases, with 8 bases between. The CDR3 length is 11 residues. Written as DNA, the CDR3 is TGTGCCAGCAGTCGAACGGGTGAAGCTTTCTTT. Its protein is CASSRTGEAFF.

The gene calls are TRBV11-2 and TRBJ2-7; 15 nucleotides match TRBD2. Germline CDR1 SGHAT, CDR2 FQNNGV. CDR3 length equals 19 residues. V lost 4 bases and J lost 2; bases outside the gene matches: 12. Here the CDR3 DNA reads TGTGCCAGCAGCTCCGGAGGGACTAGCGGGAGGATATTGACCTACGAGCAGTACTTC. Amino acid sequence: CASSSGGTSGRILTYEQYF. The complete variable domain, with remaining parts taken from reference TRBV11-2 and TRBJ2-7, reads EAGVAQSPRYKIIEKRQSVAFWCNPISGHATLYWYQQILGQGPKLLIQFQNNGVVDDSQLPKDRFSAERLKGVDSTLKIQPAKLEDSAVYLCASSSGGTSGRILTYEQYFGPGTRLTVT.

The chain joins TRBV3-1 (or the pseudogene TRBV3-2) to TRBJ2-7, with 10 bases that match TRBD2. CDR1 is LGHDT and CDR2 is YNNKEL in the germline V gene (reference sequence). CDR3 length equals 15 residues. V dropped 1 base and J dropped 4; count of bases not matched to a gene: 4. CDR3 protein: CASSQGLAGGYEQYF. CDR3 bases: TGTGCCAGCAGCCAAGGGTTAGCGGGAGGATACGAGCAGTACTTC.

V gene TRBV18 combines with J gene TRBJ2-7; a possible D gene is TRBD1 (6 bases). The CDR3 is 14 residues long. Trimming left V 1 base short and J 0 bases short, with 7 bases between. The germline V gene has CDR1 KGHSH and CDR2 LQKENI. The CDR3 DNA reads TGTGCCAGCTCACCACTGGACAGCTCCTACGAGCAGTACTTC. Translation: CASSPLDSSYEQYF.

The rearrangement uses TRBV7-9 and TRBJ2-1, with 10 bases fitting TRBD1. CDR3 length: 18 amino acids. J was trimmed by 5 bases and V by 5 bases; bases with no gene match: 15. Germline V gene sequence: CDR1 SEHNR, CDR2 FQNEAQ (reference sequence). Written as DNA, the CDR3 is TGTGCCAGCAGCCGGGGTCCCGGGACAGGGGACTATGACAATGAGCAGTTCTTC. It translates to CASSRGPGTGDYDNEQFF.